The clone carrying this T cell receptor beta chain turned up a few times. The target antigen is unknown. Assay used: immunoSEQ multiplex PCR; TCRdb lists only in-frame clones, some missing. The sample includes about 26,000 clones, more than 75% of them seen just once. This sample stems from a study of vaccination effects on CD4 cells after COVID-19. Germline CDR1 reads MGHRA; CDR2 reads YSYEKL. V lost 1 base and J 9 bases, leaving 21 bases between the germline ends. The CDR3 is 17 amino acids. Within the ViraFEST assay, antigen-specific CD4+ T cells underwent expansion with viral peptide pools prior to sequencing. Subsequent to a culture period of approximately 11 days, CD4+ T cells were isolated. By PCR, the person was confirmed to have had SARS-CoV-2 infection between March and December 2020.

The TCR comes from a human donor who had a prior SARS-CoV-2 infection. The chain couples TRBV4-1 to TRBJ2-2, with D perhaps matching TRBD1 (5 bases). The sample was CD4+ T cells from PBMCs cultured with HCoV-NL63 spike peptides, taken before COVID-19 vaccination. The CDR3 nucleotides are TGCGCCAGCAGCCAAGGGGGCACCCCGGGCTCGGGCAGGGAGCTGTTTTTT. Translated, it gives CASSQGGTPGSGRELFF.